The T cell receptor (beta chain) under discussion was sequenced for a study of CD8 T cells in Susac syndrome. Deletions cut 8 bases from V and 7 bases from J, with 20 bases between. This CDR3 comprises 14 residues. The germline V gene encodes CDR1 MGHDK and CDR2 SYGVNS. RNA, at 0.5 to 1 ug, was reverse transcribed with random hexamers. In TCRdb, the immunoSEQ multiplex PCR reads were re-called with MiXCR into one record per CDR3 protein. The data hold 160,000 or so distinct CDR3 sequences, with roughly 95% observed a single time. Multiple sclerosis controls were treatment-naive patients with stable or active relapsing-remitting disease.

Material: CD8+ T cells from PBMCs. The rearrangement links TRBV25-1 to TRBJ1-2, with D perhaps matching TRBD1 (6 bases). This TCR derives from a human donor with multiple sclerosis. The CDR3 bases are TGTGCCAGCTCCCCGAGGGTGGGGGCCGGTGGCTACACCTTC. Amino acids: CASSPRVGAGGYTF.